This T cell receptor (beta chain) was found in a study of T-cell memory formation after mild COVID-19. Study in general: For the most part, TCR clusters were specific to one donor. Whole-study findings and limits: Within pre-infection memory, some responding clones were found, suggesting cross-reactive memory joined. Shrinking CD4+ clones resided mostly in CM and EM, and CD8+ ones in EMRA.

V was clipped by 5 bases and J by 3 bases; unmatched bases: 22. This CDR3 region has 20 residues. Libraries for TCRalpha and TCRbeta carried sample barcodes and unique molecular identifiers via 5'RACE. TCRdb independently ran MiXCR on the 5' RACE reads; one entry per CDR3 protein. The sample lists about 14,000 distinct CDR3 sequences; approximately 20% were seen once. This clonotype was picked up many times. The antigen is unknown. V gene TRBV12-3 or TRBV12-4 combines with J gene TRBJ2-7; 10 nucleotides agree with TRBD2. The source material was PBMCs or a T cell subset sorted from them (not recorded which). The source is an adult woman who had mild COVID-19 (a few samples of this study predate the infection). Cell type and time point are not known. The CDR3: CASSPSLPVLAGAARYEQYF. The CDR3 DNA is TGTGCCAGCAGTCCTTCGCTACCCGTCCTAGCGGGGGCCGCGCGCTACGAGCAGTACTTC.